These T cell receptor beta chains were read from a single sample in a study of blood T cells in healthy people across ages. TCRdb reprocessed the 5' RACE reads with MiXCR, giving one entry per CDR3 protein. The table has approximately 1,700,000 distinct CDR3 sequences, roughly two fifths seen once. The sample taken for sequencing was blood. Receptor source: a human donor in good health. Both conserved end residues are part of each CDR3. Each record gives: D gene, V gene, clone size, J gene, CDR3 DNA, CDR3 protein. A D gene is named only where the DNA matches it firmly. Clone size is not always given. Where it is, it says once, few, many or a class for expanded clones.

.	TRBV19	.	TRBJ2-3	TGTGCCAGTAGTCCCCGCGGCAGCGGAGGGCAAGATACGCAGTATTTT	CASSPRGSGGQDTQYF
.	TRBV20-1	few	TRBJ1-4	TGCAGTGCTAGTGGGGACGCGGGGAAGGAAAAACTGTTTTTT	CSASGDAGKEKLFF
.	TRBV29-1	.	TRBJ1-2	TGCAGCGCTTCGCGTAGGGGGGGAGAGGGCTACACCTTC	CSASRRGGEGYTF
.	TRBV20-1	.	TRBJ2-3	TGCAGTGCTATCCCCGGAGGGGGGCCCACAGATACGCAGTATTTT	CSAIPGGGPTDTQYF
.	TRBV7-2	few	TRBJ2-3	TGTGCCAGCAGCCCTCGAGCGGGTGCTAGCACAGATACGCAGTATTTT	CASSPRAGASTDTQYF
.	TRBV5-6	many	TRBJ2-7	TGTGCCAGCGGTGGCGTCGCAAGATACGAGCAGTACTTC	CASGGVARYEQYF
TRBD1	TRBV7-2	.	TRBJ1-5	TGTGCCAGCAGCTTAGTAGAGGGGGCCGGTCAGCCCCAGCATTTT	CASSLVEGAGQPQHF
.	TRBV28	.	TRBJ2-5	TGTGCCAGCAGCCCCCACGGGGAAGAGACCCAGTACTTC	CASSPHGEETQYF
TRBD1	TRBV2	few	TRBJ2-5	TGTGCCACCCTGGACAGGGAAGGAAAGACCCAGTACTTC	CATLDREGKTQYF
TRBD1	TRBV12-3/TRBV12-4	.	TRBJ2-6	TGTGCCAGCAGTTTTTTTACTTGGGACAGCTTTTCTGGGGCCAACGTCCTGACTTTC	CASSFFTWDSFSGANVLTF
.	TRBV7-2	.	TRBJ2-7	TGTGCCAGCAGCTTAGTCTCAACGGGCGTCTACGAGCAGTACTTC	CASSLVSTGVYEQYF
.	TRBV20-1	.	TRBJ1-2	TGCAGTGCTAGAGATCCACTAAACTATGGCTACACCTTC	CSARDPLNYGYTF
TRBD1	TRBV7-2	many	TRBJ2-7	TGTGCCAGCAGCTTTTCAGGGGGTACCAACGAGCAGTACTTC	CASSFSGGTNEQYF
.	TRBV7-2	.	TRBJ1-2	TGTGCCAGCAGCTTAGAACGGTTTGGGGTTCTAGCAGGTGGCTACACCTTC	CASSLERFGVLAGGYTF
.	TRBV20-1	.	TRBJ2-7	TGCAGTGCTAGAGATCAAAGGGGGGCATCCTACGAGCAGTACTTC	CSARDQRGASYEQYF
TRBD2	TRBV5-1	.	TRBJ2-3	TGCGCCAGCATCGGACAACTAGCGGGGGTAGATACGCAGTATTTT	CASIGQLAGVDTQYF
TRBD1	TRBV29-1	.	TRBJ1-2	TGCAGCGTCCAGTGGGAGACAGGGTATGGCTACACCTTC	CSVQWETGYGYTF
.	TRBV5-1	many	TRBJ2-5	TGTGCCAGCAGCTTAGGAGTGGGGGGACAAGAGACCCAGTACTTC	CASSLGVGGQETQYF
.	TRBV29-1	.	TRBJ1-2	TGCAGCGTTGACGGGGTCCGGGGGGCGCAGGCTGGCTACACCTTC	CSVDGVRGAQAGYTF
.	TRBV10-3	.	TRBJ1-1	TGTGCCATCAGTGGGGTAGAGAACACTGAAGCTTTCTTT	CAISGVENTEAFF
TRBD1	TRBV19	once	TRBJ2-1	TGTGCCAGTAGTACGGACAGGGGATGGACCTACAATGAGCAGTTCTTC	CASSTDRGWTYNEQFF
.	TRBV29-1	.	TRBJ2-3	TGCAGCGCAAACGGGGGTTTCACAGATACGCAGTATTTT	CSANGGFTDTQYF
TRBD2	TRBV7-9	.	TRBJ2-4	TGTGCCAGCAGCTCAAGCGCATGGGGGGGTTCGGACATTCAGTACTTC	CASSSSAWGGSDIQYF
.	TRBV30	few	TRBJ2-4	TGTGCCTGGAGTGTAGGGGTCATGCAGTACTTC	CAWSVGVMQYF
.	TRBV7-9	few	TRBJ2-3	TGTGCCAGCAGCTTAGGGGGGACGAATACGCAGTATTTT	CASSLGGTNTQYF
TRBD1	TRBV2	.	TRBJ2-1	TGTGCCAGCAGACGCTTCCAGGGGGCTTTGGGGAATGAGCAGTTCTTC	CASRRFQGALGNEQFF
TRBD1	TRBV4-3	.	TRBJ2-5	TGCGCCAGCAGCGCGACAGGGGGCTCGACCCAGTACTTC	CASSATGGSTQYF
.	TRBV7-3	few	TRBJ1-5	TGTGCCAGCAGCCCGGACAAGGCGGGCAATCAGCCCCAGCATTTT	CASSPDKAGNQPQHF
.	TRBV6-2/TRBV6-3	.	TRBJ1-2	TGTGCCAGCAGTTACCCCAAAGGATCCACTAACTATGGCTACACCTTC	CASSYPKGSTNYGYTF
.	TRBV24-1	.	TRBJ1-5	TGTGCCACCAGTGATGTGGGTGTGGGTCAGCCCCAGCATTTT	CATSDVGVGQPQHF
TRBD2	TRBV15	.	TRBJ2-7	TGTGCCACCAGCAGGGCGGGGGGCCGCGAGCAGTACTTC	CATSRAGGREQYF
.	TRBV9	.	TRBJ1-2	TGTGCCAGCAGCGTAGACCCGACAGAAAGTAACTATGGCTACACCTTC	CASSVDPTESNYGYTF
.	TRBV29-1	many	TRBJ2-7	TGCAGCGTTAAGGAGTATTTGACAGACTACGAGCAGTACTTC	CSVKEYLTDYEQYF
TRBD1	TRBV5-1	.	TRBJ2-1	TGCGCCAGCAGCTTGTTTTTCAGGGAAAGGGGGCAGTCGGGGAATGAGCAGTTCTTC	CASSLFFRERGQSGNEQFF
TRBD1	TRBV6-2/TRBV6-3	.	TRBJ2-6	TGTGCCAGCAGTCGACTAAATACAGGGGAGTTCCTCTCTGGGGCCAACGTCCTGACTTTC	CASSRLNTGEFLSGANVLTF
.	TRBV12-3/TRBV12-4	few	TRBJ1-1	TGTGCCAGCAGTCCGGATAGTGGGTCTGAAGCTTTCTTT	CASSPDSGSEAFF
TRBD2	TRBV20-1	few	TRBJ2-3	TGCAGTGCTTCCGAGACTAGCGATACGCAGTATTTT	CSASETSDTQYF
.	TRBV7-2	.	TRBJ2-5	TGTGCCAGCAGCTTAGTTATTTACGAAGAGACCCAGTACTTC	CASSLVIYEETQYF
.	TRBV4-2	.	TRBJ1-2	TGTGCCAGCAGCCAAGGAGTAGGGTTGGGTAATGGCTACACCTTC	CASSQGVGLGNGYTF
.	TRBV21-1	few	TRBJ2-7	TGTGCCAGAAACCCTAGTTCGGCCGAGCAGTACTTC	CARNPSSAEQYF
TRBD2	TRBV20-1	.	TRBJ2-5	TGCAGTGCTAGGAACGGGGAGGGGTCACAAGAGACCCAGTACTTC	CSARNGEGSQETQYF
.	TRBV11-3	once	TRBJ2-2	TGTGCCAGCAGCTTAAGGGGTAGCCCGACCGGGGAGCTGTTTTTT	CASSLRGSPTGELFF
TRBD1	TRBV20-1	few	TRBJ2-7	TGCAGTGCTAGAGATCCCCTCTCGGACAGGGGGCCCTACGAGCAGTACTTC	CSARDPLSDRGPYEQYF
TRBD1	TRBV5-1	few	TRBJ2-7	TGCGCCAGCAGCTTCGGGACAGGGGGCATTTACGAGCAGTACTTC	CASSFGTGGIYEQYF
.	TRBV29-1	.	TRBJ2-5	TGCAGCGTTGAAGAGGGCCCAAGGGATGAGACCCAGTACTTC	CSVEEGPRDETQYF
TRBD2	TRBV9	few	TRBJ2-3	TGTGCCAGCAGCGTAGGTGGAGGGGTTAGCGGGGGAAGTAGCACAGATACGCAGTATTTT	CASSVGGGVSGGSSTDTQYF
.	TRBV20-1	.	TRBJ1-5	TGCAGTGCTTGGATAATGCGATTACCGGGTCAGCCCCAGCATTTT	CSAWIMRLPGQPQHF
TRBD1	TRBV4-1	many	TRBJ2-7	TGCGCCAGCAGCCAAGGACAGGGTAACTACGAGCAGTACTTC	CASSQGQGNYEQYF
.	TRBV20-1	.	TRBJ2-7	TGCAGTGCTAGATCCGTTCAGGGGCCCTTCGACTACGAGCAGTACTTC	CSARSVQGPFDYEQYF
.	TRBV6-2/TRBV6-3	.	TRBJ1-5	TGTGCCTGCAGGTACGGTACAGGTCAGCCCCAGCATTTT	CACRYGTGQPQHF
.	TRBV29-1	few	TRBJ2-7	TGCAGCGTTGATAAGGGGACGCTTCCCCCCTACGAGCAGTACTTC	CSVDKGTLPPYEQYF